This T cell receptor beta chain was documented in a study of T-cell memory formation after mild COVID-19. Across the study: For the most part, TCR clusters were specific to one donor.

UMIs and sample barcodes were carried by the TCR alpha and TCR beta cDNA libraries that 5'RACE produced using constant-segment primers. MiXCR, applied by TCRdb to the 5' RACE reads, yields one record per CDR3 protein. Found here are around 370,000 distinct CDR3 sequences, under 25% of them singletons; the top ten hold approximately 13%. The sample holds a few counts of this clonotype. The antigen is not known. CDR1 is MRHNA and CDR2 is SNTAGT in the germline V gene. V shed 10 bases and J 1 base; nucleotides not matched to a gene: 7. CDR3 length: 14 residues. General observations from the study: Clones from the second wave (peaking day 37) had unconfirmed SARS-CoV-2 specificity. Researchers found some responding clones in pre-infection memory, a sign that cross-reactive memory joined.

This TCR derives from an adult woman who had mild COVID-19 (a few samples of this study predate the infection). Cell type and time point are not known. The rearrangement links TRBV6-4 to TRBJ2-3; 8 nucleotides match TRBD1. The sequenced material came from PBMCs or a T cell subset sorted from them (not recorded which). CDR3 nucleotide sequence: TGTGCCACCACAGACAGGGGAGGCACAGATACGCAGTATTTT. It yields the protein CATTDRGGTDTQYF.